This T cell receptor beta chain was retrieved from a study of shared clonotypes between healthy human individuals. Study conclusions and caveats: An expected dependence of interdonor clonotype sharing on sequencing depth was noted.

Germline-derived CDR1 and CDR2 are SGHKS and YYEKEE (reference sequence). The J segment lost 4 bases and the V segment lost 4 bases, leaving 11 bases of the junction unmatched. The CDR3 is made up of 17 amino acids. A note on this clone: Its matching antigen is unknown.

Participating donors were healthy, HIV-negative adults free of recent acute infections or vaccinations. Every subset had its genomic DNA shared out evenly among several immunoSEQ plates. Authors' processing steps: ImmunoSEQ yielded junction-only sequences lacking quality scores, so filtering differed. TCRdb keeps only in-frame clones here, not all; method: immunoSEQ multiplex PCR. V, J and clone size reflect that table, while D and trimming were determined from the DNA. Of over a million clones listed, approximately 96% are singletons. Sequencing used naive CD4+ T cells sorted from blood. This sample's subset: CD45RA+ positively selected. V is TRBV5-5 and J is TRBJ2-5; TRBD1 agrees at 12 bases. This sequence originates from a man aged 25 to 40 in good health. The CDR3 region is CASSRPAWDRGRETQYF. The CDR3 nucleotides are TGTGCCAGCAGCCGACCTGCGTGGGACAGGGGGCGAGAGACCCAGTACTTC. The full variable domain, completed using reference TRBV5-5 and TRBJ2-5, is DAGVTQSPTHLIKTRGQQVTLRCSPISGHKSVSWYQQVLGQGPQFIFQYYEKEERGRGNFPDRFSARQFPNYSSELNVNALLLGDSALYLCASSRPAWDRGRETQYFGPGTRLLVL.